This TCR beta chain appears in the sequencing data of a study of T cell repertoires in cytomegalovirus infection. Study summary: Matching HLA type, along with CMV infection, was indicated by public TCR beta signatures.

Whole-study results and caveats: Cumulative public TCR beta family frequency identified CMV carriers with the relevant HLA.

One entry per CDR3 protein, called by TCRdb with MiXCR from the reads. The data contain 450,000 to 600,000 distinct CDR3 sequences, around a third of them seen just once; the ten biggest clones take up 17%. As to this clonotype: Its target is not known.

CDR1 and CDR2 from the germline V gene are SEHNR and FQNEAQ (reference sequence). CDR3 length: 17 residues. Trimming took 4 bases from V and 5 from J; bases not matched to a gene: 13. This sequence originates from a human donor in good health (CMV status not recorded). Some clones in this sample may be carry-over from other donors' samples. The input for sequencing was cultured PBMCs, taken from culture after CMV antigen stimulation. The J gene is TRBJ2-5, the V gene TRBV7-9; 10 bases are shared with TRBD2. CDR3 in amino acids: CASSSTLAGANGETQYF. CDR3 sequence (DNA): TGTGCCAGCAGCTCGACTCTAGCGGGAGCTAATGGGGAGACCCAGTACTTC.